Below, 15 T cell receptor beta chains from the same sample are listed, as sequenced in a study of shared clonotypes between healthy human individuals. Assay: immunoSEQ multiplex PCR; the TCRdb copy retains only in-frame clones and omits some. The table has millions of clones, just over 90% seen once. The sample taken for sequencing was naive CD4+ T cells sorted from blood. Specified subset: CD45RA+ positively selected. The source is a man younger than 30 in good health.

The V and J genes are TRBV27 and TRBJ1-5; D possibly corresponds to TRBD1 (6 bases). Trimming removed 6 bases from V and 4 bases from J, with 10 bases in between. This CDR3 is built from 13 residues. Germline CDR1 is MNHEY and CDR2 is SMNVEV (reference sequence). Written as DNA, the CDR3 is TGTGCCAGCAGACAGGGCCTTAATCAGCCCCAGCATTTT. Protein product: CASRQGLNQPQHF.

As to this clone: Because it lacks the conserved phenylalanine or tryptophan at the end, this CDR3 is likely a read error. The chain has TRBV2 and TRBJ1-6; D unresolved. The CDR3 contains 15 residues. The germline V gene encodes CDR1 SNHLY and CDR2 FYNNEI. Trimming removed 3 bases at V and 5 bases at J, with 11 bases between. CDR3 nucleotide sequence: TGTGCCAGCAGTGAGGCGGGGTGGAATAATTCACCCCTCCACCTT. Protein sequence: CASSEAGWNNSPLHL.

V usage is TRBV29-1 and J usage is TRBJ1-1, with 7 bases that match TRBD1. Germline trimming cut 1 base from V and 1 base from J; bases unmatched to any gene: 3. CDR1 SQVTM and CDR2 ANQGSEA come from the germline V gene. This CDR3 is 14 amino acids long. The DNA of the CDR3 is TGCAGCGTTGAAGTCAGGGGGGAGAACACTGAAGCTTTCTTT. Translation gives CSVEVRGENTEAFF.

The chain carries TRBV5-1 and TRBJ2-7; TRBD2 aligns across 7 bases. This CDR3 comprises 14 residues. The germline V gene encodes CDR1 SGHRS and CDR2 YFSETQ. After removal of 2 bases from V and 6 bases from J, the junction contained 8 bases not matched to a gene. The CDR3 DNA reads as TGCGCCAGCAGCTTAACGCGGGAGTTCTCCGAGCAGTACTTC. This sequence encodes CASSLTREFSEQYF.

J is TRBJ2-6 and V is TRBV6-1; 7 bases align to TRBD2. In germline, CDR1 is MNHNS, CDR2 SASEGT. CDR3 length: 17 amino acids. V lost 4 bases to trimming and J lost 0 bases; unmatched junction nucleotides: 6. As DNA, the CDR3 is TGTGCCAGCAGTGTGGGGGGAGGGATCTCTGGGGCCAACGTCCTGACTTTC. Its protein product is CASSVGGGISGANVLTF.

CDR3 region: CASSLEGGAGGVRTEAFF. The DNA of the CDR3 is TGTGCCAGCAGCTTAGAAGGGGGCGCAGGGGGCGTGAGGACTGAAGCTTTCTTT. V is TRBV7-8 and J is TRBJ1-1, with TRBD1 matching over 8 bases. The CDR3 extends over 18 amino acids. V lost 1 base and J lost 5; bases outside the gene matches: 15. Germline loops: CDR1 SGHVS, CDR2 FQNEAQ.

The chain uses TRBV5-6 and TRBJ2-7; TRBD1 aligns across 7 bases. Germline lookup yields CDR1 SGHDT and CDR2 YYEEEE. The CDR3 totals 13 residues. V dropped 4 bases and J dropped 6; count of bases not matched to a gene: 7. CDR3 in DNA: TGTGCCAGCAGCCGCGACAGGGCCATCGAGCAGTACTTC. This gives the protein CASSRDRAIEQYF.

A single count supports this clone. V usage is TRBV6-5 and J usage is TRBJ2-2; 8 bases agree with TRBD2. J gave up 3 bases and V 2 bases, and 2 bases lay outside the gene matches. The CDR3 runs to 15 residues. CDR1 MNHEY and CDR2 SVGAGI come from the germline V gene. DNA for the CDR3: TGTGCCAGCAGTTACAGGCGGGGGGACACCGGGGAGCTGTTTTTT. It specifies CASSYRRGDTGELFF.

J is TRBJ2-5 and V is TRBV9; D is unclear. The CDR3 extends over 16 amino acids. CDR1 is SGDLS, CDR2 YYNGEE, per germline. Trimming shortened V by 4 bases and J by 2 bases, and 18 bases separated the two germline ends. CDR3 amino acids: CASSPRPGNLQETQYF. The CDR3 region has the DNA TGTGCCAGCAGCCCCCGCCCGGGTAACTTACAAGAGACCCAGTACTTC.

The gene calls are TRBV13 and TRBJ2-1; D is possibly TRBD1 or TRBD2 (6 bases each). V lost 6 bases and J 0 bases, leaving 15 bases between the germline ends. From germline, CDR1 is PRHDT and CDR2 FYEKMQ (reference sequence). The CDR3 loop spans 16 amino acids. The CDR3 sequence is CASRFWGASSYNEQFF. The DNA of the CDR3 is TGTGCCAGCAGGTTTTGGGGGGCGAGCTCCTACAATGAGCAGTTCTTC. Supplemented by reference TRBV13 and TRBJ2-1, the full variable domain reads AAGVIQSPRHLIKEKRETATLKCYPIPRHDTVYWYQQGPGQDPQFLISFYEKMQSDKGSIPDRFSAQQFSDYHSELNMSSLELGDSALYFCASRFWGASSYNEQFFGPGTRLTVL.

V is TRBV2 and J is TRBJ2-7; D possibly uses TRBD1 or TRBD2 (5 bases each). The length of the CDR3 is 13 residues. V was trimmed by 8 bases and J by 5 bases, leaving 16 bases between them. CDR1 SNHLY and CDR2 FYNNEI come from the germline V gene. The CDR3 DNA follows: TGTGCCAGCTACCCCAGGGTTAGCGACGAGCAGTACTTC. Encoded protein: CASYPRVSDEQYF. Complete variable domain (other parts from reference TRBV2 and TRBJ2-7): EPEVTQTPSHQVTQMGQEVILRCVPISNHLYFYWYRQILGQKVEFLVSFYNNEISEKSEIFDDQFSVERPDGSNFTLKIRSTKLEDSAMYFCASYPRVSDEQYFGPGTRLTVT.

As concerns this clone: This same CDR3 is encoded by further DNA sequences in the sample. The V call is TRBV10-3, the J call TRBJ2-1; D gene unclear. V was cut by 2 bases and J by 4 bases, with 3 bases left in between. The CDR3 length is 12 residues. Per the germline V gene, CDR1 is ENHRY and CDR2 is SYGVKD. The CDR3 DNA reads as TGTGCCATCAGTGAGGGATACAATGAGCAGTTCTTC. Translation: CAISEGYNEQFF.

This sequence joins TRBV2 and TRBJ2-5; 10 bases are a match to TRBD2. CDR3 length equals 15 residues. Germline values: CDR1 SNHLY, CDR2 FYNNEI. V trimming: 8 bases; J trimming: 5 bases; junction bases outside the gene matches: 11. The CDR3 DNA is TGTGCCAGCGACCCGAGCGGGAGGGTGACGGAGACCCAGTACTTC. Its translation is CASDPSGRVTETQYF.

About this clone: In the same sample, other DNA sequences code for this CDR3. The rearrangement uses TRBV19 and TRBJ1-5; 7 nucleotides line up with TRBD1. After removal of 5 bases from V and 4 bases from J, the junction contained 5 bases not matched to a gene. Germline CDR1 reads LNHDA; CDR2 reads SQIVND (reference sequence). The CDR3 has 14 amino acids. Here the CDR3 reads CASSQQGSNQPQHF. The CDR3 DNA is TGTGCCAGTAGTCAACAGGGGTCTAATCAGCCCCAGCATTTT.

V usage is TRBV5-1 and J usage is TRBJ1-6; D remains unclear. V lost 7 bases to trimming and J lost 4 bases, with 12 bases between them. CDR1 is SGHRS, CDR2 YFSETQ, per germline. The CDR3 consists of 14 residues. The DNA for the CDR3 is TGCGCCAGCGGAATAGGGATTTATAATTCACCCCTCCACTTT. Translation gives CASGIGIYNSPLHF.